This entry concerns a single TCR beta chain. This sample is part of a study of molecular identifiers for immune sequencing clone quantification. This CDR3 is built from 15 residues. V was clipped by 6 bases and J by 0 bases, with 13 bases between them. CDR1 and CDR2 from the germline V gene are MNHNS and SASEGT. TCRdb analysed the PCR reads with MiXCR anew, one entry per CDR3 protein. The sample lists about half a million distinct CDR3 sequences, about a fifth occurring once. Material for sequencing was naive CD8+ T cells from blood, with Jurkat cell RNA spiked in. As to subset: FACS-sorted CD8+CD4-CCR7+CD45RA+ naive T cells. The V call is TRBV6-1, the J call TRBJ2-3, with D unclear. This clonotype was sampled from a human donor in good health. Some libraries in this study had Jurkat cell RNA spiked in. The CDR3 is CASRQDAPSTDTQYF. The CDR3 DNA sequence: TGTGCCAGCAGACAAGACGCCCCGAGCACAGATACGCAGTATTTT.